This T cell receptor (beta chain) was observed in a study of control samples from healthy donors and cancer patients. This clone occurred a few times. CDR3 length: 14 amino acids. Per the germline V gene, CDR1 is KGHSH and CDR2 is LQKENI. Trimming shortened V by 6 bases and J by 1 base, and 13 bases separated the two germline ends. Sequenced by immunoSEQ multiplex PCR; TCRdb stores in-frame clones only, minus some. The table lists some 82,000 clones, 75% to 85% of them singletons, with around 10% in the top ten. The sample consisted of PBMCs. This chain joins TRBV18 and TRBJ2-7, with D maybe TRBD2 (6 bases). The sequence came from a man aged 55-75 years with head and neck cancer. The CDR3 protein is CASSPEGQSYEQYF. CDR3 nucleotides: TGTGCCAGCTCTCCGGAGGGGCAGTCCTACGAGCAGTACTTC.